Below, one T cell receptor beta chain is given with its context. TCRdb's table, derived via immunoSEQ multiplex PCR, lists solely in-frame clones and lacks some. The sample carries just over 300,000 clones, roughly nine tenths recorded once. The data were obtained in a study of blood T cell repertoires in COVID-19. Study-level information: T cells, B-cell-depleted T cells, or PBMCs supplied cDNA or gDNA.

Germline CDR1 and CDR2: SEHNR and FQNEAQ (reference sequence). With 5 bases removed from V and 1 base from J, the gap between germline ends came to 8 bases. The CDR3 contains 13 residues. Sequenced sample: peripheral blood. The chain combines TRBV7-9 with TRBJ1-1; D is ambiguous. This receptor was obtained from a man between 18 and 29 years old with active or convalescent COVID-19. This CDR3 is CASSPTQNTEAFF. The CDR3 nucleotides are TGTGCCAGCAGCCCGACACAGAACACTGAAGCTTTCTTT. The whole variable domain, remainder taken from reference TRBV7-9 and TRBJ1-1, is DTGVSQNPRHKITKRGQNVTFRCDPISEHNRLYWYRQTLGQGPEFLTYFQNEAQLEKSRLLSDRFSAERPKGSFSTLEIQRTEQGDSAMYLCASSPTQNTEAFFGQGTRLTVV.